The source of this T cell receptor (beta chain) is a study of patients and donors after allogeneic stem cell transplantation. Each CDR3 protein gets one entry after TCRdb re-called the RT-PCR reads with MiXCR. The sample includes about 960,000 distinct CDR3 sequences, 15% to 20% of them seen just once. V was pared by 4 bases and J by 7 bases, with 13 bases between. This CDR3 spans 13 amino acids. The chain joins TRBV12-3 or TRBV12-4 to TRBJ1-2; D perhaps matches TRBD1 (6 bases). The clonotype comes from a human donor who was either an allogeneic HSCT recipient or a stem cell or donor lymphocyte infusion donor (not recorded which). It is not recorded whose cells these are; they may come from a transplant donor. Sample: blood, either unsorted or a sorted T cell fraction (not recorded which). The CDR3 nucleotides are TGTGCCAGCAGTTCGGCACAGGGAGGTGGCTACACCTTC. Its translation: CASSSAQGGGYTF.